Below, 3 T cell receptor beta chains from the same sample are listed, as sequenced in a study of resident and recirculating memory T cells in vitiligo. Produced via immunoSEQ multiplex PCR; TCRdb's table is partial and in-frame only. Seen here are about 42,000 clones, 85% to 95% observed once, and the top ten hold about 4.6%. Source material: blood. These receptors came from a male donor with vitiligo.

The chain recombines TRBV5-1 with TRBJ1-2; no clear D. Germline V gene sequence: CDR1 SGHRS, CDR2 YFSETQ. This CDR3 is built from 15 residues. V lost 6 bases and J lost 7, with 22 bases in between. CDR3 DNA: TGCGCCAGCATCCCAGACCCTCGGGGTAAGGCTGGCTACACCTTC. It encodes CASIPDPRGKAGYTF.

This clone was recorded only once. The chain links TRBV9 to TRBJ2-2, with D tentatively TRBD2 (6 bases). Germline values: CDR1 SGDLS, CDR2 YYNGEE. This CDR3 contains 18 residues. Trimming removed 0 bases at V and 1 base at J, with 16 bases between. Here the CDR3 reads CASSVGPSGGENTGELFF. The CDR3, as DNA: TGTGCCAGCAGCGTAGGGCCGTCAGGAGGGGAGAACACCGGGGAGCTGTTTTTT.

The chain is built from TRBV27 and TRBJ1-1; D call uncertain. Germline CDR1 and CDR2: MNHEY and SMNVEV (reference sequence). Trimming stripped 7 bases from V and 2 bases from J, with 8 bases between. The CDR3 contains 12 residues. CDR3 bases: TGTGCCAGCACCTCGGGTAACACTGAAGCTTTCTTT. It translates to CASTSGNTEAFF.